These 18 T cell receptor beta chains came from one sample sequenced in a study of cytomegalovirus exposure and HLA in healthy donors. The primer mix had 60 Vbeta and 13 Jbeta primers. Produced via immunoSEQ multiplex PCR; TCRdb's table is partial and in-frame only. The sample records 62,000 or so clones, 83% being singletons. The specimen sequenced was PBMCs. These receptors all stem from a man aged 25-45 years in good health and CMV-seronegative.

The sample holds one count of this clone. This chain connects TRBV5-4 to TRBJ2-1; weak D call: TRBD2 (6 bases). The CDR3 loop spans 17 amino acids. V was pared by 5 bases and J by 2 bases, with 20 bases between. The germline V gene encodes CDR1 SGHNT and CDR2 YYREEE (reference sequence). CDR3 sequence reads: CASSWGGTRITYNEQFF. CDR3 DNA sequence: TGTGCCAGCAGTTGGGGAGGAACGCGCATTACCTACAATGAGCAGTTCTTC.

This clone was recorded once. This chain connects TRBV18 to TRBJ2-1; D is uncertain. V was cut by 1 base and J by 5 bases, with 6 bases left in between. This CDR3 is 13 amino acids long. The germline V gene encodes CDR1 KGHSH and CDR2 LQKENI. In DNA, the CDR3 is TGTGCCAGCTCACCACGACTCGACAATGAGCAGTTCTTC. This gives the protein CASSPRLDNEQFF.

This clone occurred once. V usage is TRBV7-2 and J usage is TRBJ2-7, with TRBD2 identical over 12 bases. Unmatched junction bases numbered 11, after V lost 5 bases and J lost 0 bases. This CDR3 is built from 18 residues. The germline CDR1 and CDR2 sequences are SGHTA and FQGNSA. This CDR3 is CASSQGLAGWGFSYEQYF. The DNA for the CDR3 is TGTGCCAGCAGCCAAGGACTAGCGGGATGGGGATTCTCCTACGAGCAGTACTTC.

The rearrangement uses TRBV5-1 and TRBJ2-1; perhaps TRBD2 as D (5 bases). Trimming shortened V by 0 bases and J by 1 base, and 11 bases separated the two germline ends. CDR1 is SGHRS, CDR2 YFSETQ, per germline. The CDR3 has 16 amino acids. The DNA of the CDR3 is TGCGCCAGCAGCTTGGCCCCGCCGGGGTCCTACAATGAGCAGTTCTTC. Amino acids: CASSLAPPGSYNEQFF.

This chain joins TRBV9 and TRBJ2-5; 10 positions match TRBD2. The V and J ends lost 0 bases and 5 bases, in that order; junction bases with no gene match: 10. Germline V gene data show CDR1 as SGDLS and CDR2 as YYNGEE. The CDR3 extends over 17 amino acids. The CDR3 here is CASSVGSSGRMWETQYF. The CDR3 DNA sequence: TGTGCCAGCAGCGTAGGTAGTAGCGGGAGGATGTGGGAGACCCAGTACTTC. The whole variable domain, filled in from reference TRBV9 and TRBJ2-5, reads DSGVTQTPKHLITATGQRVTLRCSPRSGDLSVYWYQQSLDQGLQFLIQYYNGEERAKGNILERFSAQQFPDLHSELNLSSLELGDSALYFCASSVGSSGRMWETQYFGPGTRLLVL.

The chain carries TRBV6-6 and TRBJ2-5, with 11 bases lining up with TRBD1. The V segment lost 2 bases and the J segment 5 bases; nucleotides outside the gene matches: 1. The CDR3 consists of 14 residues. The germline V gene has CDR1 MNHNY and CDR2 SVGAGI (reference sequence). The CDR3 is CASSYGTGGETQYF. The CDR3, as DNA: TGTGCCAGCAGTTACGGGACAGGGGGTGAGACCCAGTACTTC.

The genes are TRBV9 and TRBJ2-1, with 10 bases fitting TRBD2. This CDR3 comprises 15 residues. Germline loops: CDR1 SGDLS, CDR2 YYNGEE. J gave up 7 bases and V 2 bases, and 6 bases lay outside the gene matches. CDR3 bases: TGTGCCAGCAGCGTGCGAGCGGGAGGGCGGAATGAGCAGTTCTTC. This codes for CASSVRAGGRNEQFF.

J is TRBJ2-1 and V is TRBV9; 7 bases line up with TRBD1. The J segment lost 7 bases and the V segment lost 2 bases, leaving 6 bases of the junction unmatched. This CDR3 is 14 amino acids long. Germline V gene data show CDR1 as SGDLS and CDR2 as YYNGEE. CDR3 bases: TGTGCCAGCAGCGTCCAGGACAGGACTAATGAGCAGTTCTTC. This gives the protein CASSVQDRTNEQFF.

The genes are TRBV19 and TRBJ1-4, with TRBD1 matching 7 bases. CDR1 and CDR2 (germline): LNHDA, SQIVND (reference sequence). The CDR3 is made up of 15 amino acids. V was clipped by 5 bases and J by 0 bases; unmatched bases: 3. The CDR3 DNA sequence: TGTGCCAGTAGTGGAGGGACAGCAACTAATGAAAAACTGTTTTTT. Its translation is CASSGGTATNEKLFF. The whole variable domain, remainder taken from reference TRBV19 and TRBJ1-4, is DGGITQSPKYLFRKEGQNVTLSCEQNLNHDAMYWYRQDPGQGLRLIYYSQIVNDFQKGDIAEGYSVSREKKESFPLTVTSAQKNPTAFYLCASSGGTATNEKLFFGSGTQLSVL.

This clone came up once. The genes are TRBV12-5 and TRBJ2-5; 9 positions match TRBD1. Germline lookup yields CDR1 LGHNT and CDR2 FRNRAP. V dropped 5 bases and J dropped 4; count of bases not matched to a gene: 5. The CDR3 length is 14 residues. The CDR3 DNA reads as TGTGCTAGTGGTGCCACAGGGGGCGGAGAGACCCAGTACTTC. Translating it yields CASGATGGGETQYF.

The chain has TRBV7-2 and TRBJ2-7; TRBD1 aligns across 9 bases. The CDR3 loop spans 14 amino acids. Germline V CDR1 and CDR2: SGHTA, FQGNSA. Trimming cost V 7 bases and J 2 bases; bases outside gene matches: 6. Here the CDR3 DNA reads TGTGCCAGCATGCCCGGGACAGGGACCTACGAGCAGTACTTC. Translation gives CASMPGTGTYEQYF.

CDR3 sequence (DNA): TGTGCCAGTAGTCTCCCACAACTCAGGGCTCAGCCCCAGCATTTT. Protein product: CASSLPQLRAQPQHF. The chain links TRBV19 to TRBJ1-5, with D perhaps matching TRBD1 (5 bases). V shed 5 bases and J shed 6 bases, with 17 bases lying between them. This CDR3 has 15 amino acids. Looked up from germline, CDR1 is LNHDA and CDR2 is SQIVND (reference sequence).

The chain links TRBV5-1 to TRBJ2-5, with D maybe TRBD1 (8 bases). The J call may not be correct, given that the DNA end is closer to TRBJ2-7. The CDR3 is 15 amino acids. CDR1 is SGHRS and CDR2 is YFSETQ in the germline V gene. The CDR3 loop reads CASSPGQGGTYEQYF. The CDR3 DNA follows: TGCGCCAGCAGCCCAGGACAGGGAGGGACCTACGAGCAGTACTTC.

V gene TRBV2 combines with J gene TRBJ2-7; no clear D. Per the germline V gene, CDR1 is SNHLY and CDR2 is FYNNEI. The V end was cut by 2 bases, the J end by 6 bases, with 14 bases between. This CDR3 contains 14 residues. The chain's CDR3 is CASSESQVISEQYF. DNA for the CDR3: TGTGCCAGCAGTGAAAGTCAGGTAATCAGCGAGCAGTACTTC.

The chain's CDR3 is CASSLDPSRSYEQYF. CDR3 coding DNA: TGTGCCAGCAGCTTGGACCCCTCGCGGAGCTACGAGCAGTACTTC. The chain uses TRBV5-4 and TRBJ2-7, with unresolved D. The V end was cut by 0 bases, the J end by 3 bases, with 13 bases between. CDR3 length equals 15 residues. Germline CDR1 is SGHNT and CDR2 is YYREEE (reference sequence). Complete variable domain (other parts from reference TRBV5-4 and TRBJ2-7): ETGVTQSPTHLIKTRGQQVTLRCSSQSGHNTVSWYQQALGQGPQFIFQYYREEENGRGNFPPRFSGLQFPNYSSELNVNALELDDSALYLCASSLDPSRSYEQYFGPGTRLTVT.

The CDR3 loop reads CASSEGQVYSPLHF. For the CDR3, the DNA is TGTGCCAGCAGTGAGGGACAGGTTTATTCACCCCTCCACTTT. The chain uses TRBV25-1 and TRBJ1-6; 8 bases line up with TRBD1. CDR3 size: 14 residues. Germline values: CDR1 MGHDK, CDR2 SYGVNS. After removal of 3 bases from V and 8 bases from J, the junction contained 3 bases not matched to a gene.

This clone occurred once. The genes are TRBV7-6 and TRBJ2-3; D gene uncertain. The CDR3 covers 13 residues. Trimming took 1 base from V and 2 from J, leaving 4 bases between them. Looked up from germline, CDR1 is SGHVS and CDR2 is FNYEAQ. This chain's CDR3 is CASSLGHTDTQYF. The CDR3, as DNA: TGTGCCAGCAGCTTAGGACACACAGATACGCAGTATTTT.

V is TRBV6-5 and J is TRBJ2-7, with a possible D match to TRBD2 (6 bases). Trimming removed 6 bases at V and 7 bases at J, with 16 bases between. The germline V gene encodes CDR1 MNHEY and CDR2 SVGAGI. CDR3 length equals 13 residues. Here the CDR3 reads CASRDSGGGEQYF. The CDR3 coding sequence is TGTGCCAGCAGGGACTCCGGCGGAGGGGAGCAGTACTTC.